This is a list of T cell receptor beta chains from one sample in a study of radiation and T cells in renal cell carcinoma. Assay used: immunoSEQ multiplex PCR; TCRdb lists only in-frame clones, some missing. The sample lists roughly 170,000 clones, less than 90% seen once, with 11% in the top ten. The starting material was blood, obtained from a patient whose treatment included radiotherapy and nephrectomy. Receptor source: a woman between 50 and 59 years old with renal cell carcinoma. The CDR3 runs from the conserved cysteine through the conserved F or W. A D gene is named only where the DNA matches it firmly.

d_call	v_call	j_call	cdr3_length	cdr3_nt	cdr3_aa
TRBD2	TRBV6-5	TRBJ2-1	15	TGTGCCAGCAGGCCTGGGACTAGCGCATACAATGAGCAGTTCTTC	CASRPGTSAYNEQFF
NA	TRBV30	TRBJ2-5	14	TGTGCCTGGAGTGTAACGGGGGATTTGGAGACCCAGTACTTC	CAWSVTGDLETQYF
NA	TRBV4-3	TRBJ1-3	13	TGCGCCAGCAGCCAAGAAGTCGGAAACACCATATATTTT	CASSQEVGNTIYF
NA	TRBV9	TRBJ2-3	14	TGTGCCAGCAGCCCCCGACTAGAAGCAGATACGCAGTATTTT	CASSPRLEADTQYF
NA	TRBV10-2	TRBJ1-3	16	TGCGCCAGCAGTGATAAAGTGACAGCTTTAGGAAACACCATATATTTT	CASSDKVTALGNTIYF
TRBD1	TRBV5-1	TRBJ2-5	18	TGCGCCAGCAGCTTGGTCAGGGGGCGTCCTAGTGGCCTGGAGACCCAGTACTTC	CASSLVRGRPSGLETQYF
TRBD1	TRBV18	TRBJ2-5	16	TGTGCCAGCTCACCAGTCTGGACAGGGCAGAGAGAGACCCAGTACTTC	CASSPVWTGQRETQYF
TRBD2	TRBV4-1	TRBJ2-7	18	TGCGCCAGCAGCCAAGCGGGACTAGCGGGGGGGCCCGGATACGAGCAGTACTTC	CASSQAGLAGGPGYEQYF
NA	TRBV5-4	TRBJ2-7	14	TGTGCCAGCAGCGAACAGGGAGGAGTTTACGAGCAGTACTTC	CASSEQGGVYEQYF
NA	TRBV5-6	TRBJ2-5	13	TGTGCCAGCAGCTTGGGCAGGGAGCATACCCAGTACTTC	CASSLGREHTQYF
NA	TRBV18	TRBJ2-1	12	TGTGCCAGCTCTACCTCTTCGGATGAGCAGTTCTTC	CASSTSSDEQFF
NA	TRBV4-1	TRBJ2-3	12	TGCGCCAGCAGCCAAGGGGGAGGTACGCAGTATTTT	CASSQGGGTQYF
NA	TRBV4-3	TRBJ2-5	13	TGCGCCAGCAGCCAAGATACGTGGGAGACCCAGTACTTC	CASSQDTWETQYF
TRBD2	TRBV2	TRBJ2-5	15	TGTGCCAGCAGTGTAGGTAGCGGGAACCAAGAGACCCAGTACTTC	CASSVGSGNQETQYF
TRBD2	TRBV11-2	TRBJ2-1	15	TGTGCCAGCAGCTTAGCGGGGGGGCCGTACAATGAGCAGTTCTTC	CASSLAGGPYNEQFF
TRBD1	TRBV18	TRBJ1-4	15	TGTGCCAGCTCACCCCCGGGACAGGGAGGAGAAAAACTGTTTTTT	CASSPPGQGGEKLFF
NA	TRBV7-3	TRBJ1-1	13	TGTGCCAGCAGCTTAACATCGGACACTGAAGCTTTCTTT	CASSLTSDTEAFF
NA	TRBV6-1	TRBJ2-7	12	TGTGCCAGCAGTGAAACAGTACGAGAGCAGTACTTC	CASSETVREQYF